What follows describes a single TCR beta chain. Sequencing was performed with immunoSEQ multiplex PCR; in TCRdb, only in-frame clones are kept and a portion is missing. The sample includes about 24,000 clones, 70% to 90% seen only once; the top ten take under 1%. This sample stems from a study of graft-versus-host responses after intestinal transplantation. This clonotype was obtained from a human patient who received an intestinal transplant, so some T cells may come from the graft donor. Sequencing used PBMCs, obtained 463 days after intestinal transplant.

For the CDR3, the DNA is TGTGCCAGCAGCCGGGGACTAGCGGGTTCCTACGAGCAGTACTTC. This sequence encodes CASSRGLAGSYEQYF. This chain uses TRBV6-5 with TRBJ2-7, with 12 nucleotides matching TRBD2. Germline trimming cut 6 bases from V and 1 base from J; bases unmatched to any gene: 4. Germline loops: CDR1 MNHEY, CDR2 SVGAGI. The CDR3 loop spans 15 amino acids.